The present entry profiles one T cell receptor beta chain with its context. This specimen belongs to a study of Graves' ophthalmopathy and Graves' hyperthyroidism. The V gene's germline CDR1 is SGHDT and CDR2 YYEEEE. The V gene lost 4 bases and the J gene lost 6 bases, with 13 bases spanning the gap. CDR3 length equals 13 residues. The authors amplified TCR beta CDR3 regions, and they did so from RNA transcripts for repertoire sequencing. HTBI primers were used in a first-round RT-PCR, which preceded a second-round multiplex PCR. TCRdb reprocessed the multiplex PCR reads via MiXCR and lists one record per CDR3 protein. This sample has around 1.1 million distinct CDR3 sequences, with roughly two fifths found just once.

This receptor was identified in an adult man with Graves' hyperthyroidism. The sequenced sample consisted of peripheral blood or thyroid tissue (not recorded which). This chain connects TRBV5-6 to TRBJ1-1; D unclear. Here the CDR3 DNA reads TGTGCCAGCAGCCCCGGGGTGGTACCTGAAGCTTTCTTT. Its protein product is CASSPGVVPEAFF.